The source of this T cell receptor beta chain is a study of cytomegalovirus exposure and HLA in healthy donors. Primers: 60 Vbeta forward and 13 Jbeta reverse. This table comes from immunoSEQ multiplex PCR, and its TCRdb copy is limited to in-frame clones, with some not included. This sample carries approximately 140,000 clones, over 70% of them seen once, and the ten largest clones take approximately 4%. Per germline, CDR1 SGHVS and CDR2 FQNEAQ. The CDR3 runs 13 residues. Trimming pared 3 bases from V and 2 bases from J, leaving 5 bases between. The V gene is TRBV7-8, the J gene TRBJ1-3; D is unclear. The clonotype originates from a woman aged 35 to 49 in good health and CMV-seronegative. The sample comprised PBMCs. CDR3 in DNA: TGTGCCAGCAGCTTGGGCCCTGGAAACACCATATATTTT. Its translation: CASSLGPGNTIYF.